The source of this T cell receptor beta chain is a study of T cell responses to AZD1222 COVID-19 vaccine. Study details: Second-dose schedules of about 4 or about 12 weeks were combined. Study-wide results and caveats: Clonal diversity was possibly underestimated, and the donors were mostly white British, with more females.

The data were produced by immunoSEQ multiplex PCR, yet TCRdb's version contains in-frame clones alone and is incomplete. The profile shows 74,000 or so clones, about 85% of them singletons. As regards this clone: Its matching antigen is unknown.

J gave up 0 bases and V 5 bases, and 6 bases lay outside the gene matches. The CDR3 totals 16 residues. Germline values: CDR1 MDHEN, CDR2 SYDVKM. The sequences come from peripheral blood, collected on day 0 of AZD1222 vaccination. The rearrangement links TRBV28 to TRBJ1-2; 10 positions match TRBD1. The sequence was obtained from an adult in good health. The DNA of the CDR3 is TGTGCCAGCAGTCGGACAGGGGGAATAGCTAACTATGGCTACACCTTC. Residues: CASSRTGGIANYGYTF.